This T cell receptor beta chain came from a study of blood T cell repertoires in COVID-19. Libraries were prepared by immunoSEQ multiplex PCR; TCRdb keeps only in-frame clonotypes and omits some of them. The profile covers 150,000 to 200,000 clones, with 70% to 90% appearing a single time and 7.5% to 10% taken by the ten largest. This clone was seen a handful of times. The sample was peripheral blood. This clonotype was sampled from a man aged 45-65 years with active or convalescent COVID-19.

CDR3 sequence reads: CASSWDSGIRYEKLFF. The CDR3 DNA sequence: TGTGCCAGCAGCTGGGACAGCGGTATTCGGTATGAAAAACTGTTTTTT. The gene calls are TRBV7-2 and TRBJ1-4; 7 bases line up with TRBD1. Germline trimming cut 4 bases from V and 6 bases from J; bases unmatched to any gene: 11. Germline V gives CDR1 SGHTA, CDR2 FQGNSA. The CDR3 sequence is 16 residues long.